These 13 T cell receptor beta chains came from one sample sequenced in a study of blood T cells in healthy people across ages. A J-beta primer mix and a sample-barcoded 5' primer were used in a second PCR of roughly 7 to 12 cycles. MiXCR was run by TCRdb on the 5' RACE reads, yielding one entry per CDR3 protein. Here the sample spans around 800,000 distinct CDR3 sequences, around 25% being singletons. These sequences were also reported in another study, on T cells of mothers and their children.

The sequenced material came from blood. Receptor source: a boy aged 5-17 years in good health.

This chain links TRBV29-1 with TRBJ2-7; 8 positions match TRBD1. The CDR3 is 14 residues long. V trimming: 6 bases; J trimming: 9 bases; junction bases outside the gene matches: 16. The V gene's germline CDR1 is SQVTM and CDR2 ANQGSEA. CDR3 loop: CSVPIRTGYTGQYF. The CDR3 nucleotides are TGCAGCGTGCCGATCCGGACAGGGTATACGGGGCAGTACTTC.

This clonotype showed up just a few times. J is TRBJ1-2 and V is TRBV24-1, with D unresolved. CDR1 and CDR2 from the germline V gene are KGHDR and SFDVKD. The CDR3 spans 11 residues. The V gene lost 5 bases and the J gene lost 8 bases, with 8 bases spanning the gap. CDR3 loop: CATSASGGYTF. CDR3 nucleotide sequence: TGTGCCACCAGTGCGTCCGGAGGCTACACCTTC.

This clonotype has only a few counts. The chain uses TRBV20-1 and TRBJ2-1; 7 bases are shared with TRBD2. Germline CDR1 and CDR2: DFQATT and SNEGSKA (reference sequence). The V segment lost 0 bases and the J segment 6 bases; nucleotides outside the gene matches: 11. This CDR3 contains 16 residues. Here the CDR3 reads CSARDLMGKRGNEQFF. CDR3 DNA: TGCAGTGCTAGAGATTTGATGGGGAAGCGGGGCAATGAGCAGTTCTTC.

V is TRBV30 and J is TRBJ1-4; D gene ambiguous. The germline V and J ends were trimmed by 0 bases and 4 bases, with 9 bases remaining between them. CDR3 length: 14 residues. Looked up from germline, CDR1 is GTSNPN and CDR2 is SVGIG (reference sequence). CDR3 nucleotides: TGTGCCTGGAGTGTGGGAAGTATTAATGAAAAACTGTTTTTT. The encoded protein is CAWSVGSINEKLFF.

The chain recombines TRBV12-3 or TRBV12-4 with TRBJ1-5; D gene unclear. The CDR3 length is 14 residues. V lost 2 bases to trimming and J lost 1 base, with 6 bases between them. The CDR3 region has the DNA TGTGCCAGCAGTTTAATGGGGAGCAATCAGCCCCAGCATTTT. Its protein is CASSLMGSNQPQHF.

This clonotype has only one observation. The V call is TRBV12-3 or TRBV12-4, the J call TRBJ2-3; the D gene is possibly TRBD2 (5 bases). V was trimmed by 5 bases and J by 2 bases, leaving 20 bases between them. The CDR3 runs 17 residues. CDR3 protein: CASSPGRGGRYTDTQYF. For the CDR3, the DNA is TGTGCCAGCAGTCCAGGACGAGGCGGGCGATACACAGATACGCAGTATTTT.

The table lists this clonotype with a few counts. The chain employs TRBV7-9 and TRBJ2-7; 12 positions match TRBD1. The CDR3 is made up of 14 amino acids. Germline V CDR1 and CDR2: SEHNR, FQNEAQ (reference sequence). V shed 6 bases, J shed 4 bases, and the junction held 4 bases outside the gene matches. The CDR3, as DNA: TGTGCCAGCAGAGGGACAGGGGGCCCTTACGAGCAGTACTTC. Protein: CASRGTGGPYEQYF.

The chain joins TRBV5-1 to TRBJ2-5, with D unresolved. V lost 1 base and J 5 bases, leaving 9 bases between the germline ends. The germline gives CDR1 SGHRS, CDR2 YFSETQ. The CDR3 runs to 13 residues. The CDR3 reads CASSLTPRETQYF. In DNA, the CDR3 is TGCGCCAGCAGCTTGACCCCTAGGGAGACCCAGTACTTC.

The genes are TRBV29-1 and TRBJ2-1, with TRBD2 matching 12 bases. This CDR3 comprises 15 residues. The germline V gene encodes CDR1 SQVTM and CDR2 ANQGSEA. The V and J ends lost 4 bases and 9 bases, in that order; junction bases with no gene match: 10. CDR3: CSVGETSGGATEQFF. The CDR3, as DNA: TGCAGCGTTGGAGAGACTAGCGGGGGCGCCACTGAGCAGTTCTTC.

The V gene is TRBV13, the J gene TRBJ1-2; D call uncertain. The CDR3 sequence is 15 residues long. V was pared by 1 base and J by 6 bases, with 15 bases between. Germline V gene data show CDR1 as PRHDT and CDR2 as FYEKMQ (reference sequence). The CDR3 here is CASSLEAGTYDGYTF. The CDR3 DNA reads TGTGCCAGCAGCTTAGAGGCAGGAACCTATGATGGCTACACCTTC.

This clonotype was counted only a few times. The chain is built from TRBV4-1 and TRBJ2-1; 7 nucleotides agree with TRBD2. Germline loops: CDR1 MGHRA, CDR2 YSYEKL. V shed 1 base and J 1 base; nucleotides not matched to a gene: 7. The CDR3 extends over 17 amino acids. Here the CDR3 reads CASSQGAAGSSYNEQFF. The CDR3 nucleotides are TGCGCCAGCAGCCAAGGTGCAGCGGGGAGTTCCTACAATGAGCAGTTCTTC.

The V gene is TRBV28, the J gene TRBJ2-5, with a weak D call TRBD1 (5 bases). Near its end, the DNA agrees better with TRBJ2-1, so the J call may be wrong. This CDR3 has 13 amino acids. Germline CDR1 reads MDHEN; CDR2 reads SYDVKM. In DNA form, the CDR3 reads TGTGCCAGCAGTTGGACACCGTACAATGAGCAGTTCTTC. Its protein is CASSWTPYNEQFF.

V is TRBV27 and J is TRBJ2-5, with D possibly called TRBD1 or TRBD2 (6 bases each). The J call may be incorrect, as the DNA end agrees better with TRBJ2-1. CDR3 length: 14 amino acids. Germline CDR1 MNHEY, CDR2 SMNVEV (reference sequence). The CDR3 sequence: CASSYLRQEGEQFF. CDR3 sequence (DNA): TGTGCCAGCAGTTACCTCCGACAGGAGGGTGAGCAGTTCTTC.